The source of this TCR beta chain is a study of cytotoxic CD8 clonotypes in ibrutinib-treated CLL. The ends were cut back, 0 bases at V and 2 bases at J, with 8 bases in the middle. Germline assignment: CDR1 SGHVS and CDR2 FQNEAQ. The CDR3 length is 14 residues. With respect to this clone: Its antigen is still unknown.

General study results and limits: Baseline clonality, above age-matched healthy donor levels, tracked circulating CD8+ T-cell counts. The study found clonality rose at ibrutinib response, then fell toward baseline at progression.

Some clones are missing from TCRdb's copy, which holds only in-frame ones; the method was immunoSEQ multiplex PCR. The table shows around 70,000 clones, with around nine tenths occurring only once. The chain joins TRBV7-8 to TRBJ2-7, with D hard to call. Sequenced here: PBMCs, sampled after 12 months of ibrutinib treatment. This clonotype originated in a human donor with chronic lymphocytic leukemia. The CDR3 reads CASSLARDTYEQYF. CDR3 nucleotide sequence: TGTGCCAGCAGCTTAGCGCGAGACACCTACGAGCAGTACTTC. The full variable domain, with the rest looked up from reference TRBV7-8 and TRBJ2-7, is GAGVSQSPRYKVAKRGQDVALRCDPISGHVSLFWYQQALGQGPEFLTYFQNEAQLDKSGLPSDRFFAERPEGSVSTLKIQRTQQEDSAVYLCASSLARDTYEQYFGPGTRLTVT.